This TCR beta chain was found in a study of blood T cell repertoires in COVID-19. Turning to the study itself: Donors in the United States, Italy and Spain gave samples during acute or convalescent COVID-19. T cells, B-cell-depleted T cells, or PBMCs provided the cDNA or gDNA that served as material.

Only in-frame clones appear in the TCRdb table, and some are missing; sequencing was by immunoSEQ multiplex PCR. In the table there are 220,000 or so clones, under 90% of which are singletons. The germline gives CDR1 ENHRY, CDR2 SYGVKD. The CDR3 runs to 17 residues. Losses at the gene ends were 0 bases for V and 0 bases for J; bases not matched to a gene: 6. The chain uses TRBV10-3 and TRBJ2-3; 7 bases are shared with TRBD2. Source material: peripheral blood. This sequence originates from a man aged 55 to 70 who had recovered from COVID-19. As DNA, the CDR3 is TGTGCCATCAGTGAGTCGTTATCGGGAGGAAGCACAGATACGCAGTATTTT. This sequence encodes CAISESLSGGSTDTQYF.